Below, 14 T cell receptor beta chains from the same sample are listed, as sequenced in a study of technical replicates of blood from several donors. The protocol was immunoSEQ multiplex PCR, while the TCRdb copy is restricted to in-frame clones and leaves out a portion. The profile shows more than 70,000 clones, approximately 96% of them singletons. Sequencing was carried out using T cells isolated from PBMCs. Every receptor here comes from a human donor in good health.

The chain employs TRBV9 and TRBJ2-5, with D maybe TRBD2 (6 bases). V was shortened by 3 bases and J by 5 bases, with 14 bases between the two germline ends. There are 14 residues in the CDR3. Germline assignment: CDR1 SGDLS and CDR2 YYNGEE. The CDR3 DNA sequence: TGTGCCAGCAGCGGATCAAGCGGGCGGGAGACCCAGTACTTC. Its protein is CASSGSSGRETQYF. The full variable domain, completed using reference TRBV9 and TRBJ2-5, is DSGVTQTPKHLITATGQRVTLRCSPRSGDLSVYWYQQSLDQGLQFLIQYYNGEERAKGNILERFSAQQFPDLHSELNLSSLELGDSALYFCASSGSSGRETQYFGPGTRLLVL.

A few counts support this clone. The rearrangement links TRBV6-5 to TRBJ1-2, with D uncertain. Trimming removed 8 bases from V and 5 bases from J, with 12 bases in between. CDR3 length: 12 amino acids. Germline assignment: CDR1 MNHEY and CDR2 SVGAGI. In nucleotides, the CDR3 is TGTGCCAGCGGAACGAGGATTTATGGCTACACCTTC. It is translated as CASGTRIYGYTF.

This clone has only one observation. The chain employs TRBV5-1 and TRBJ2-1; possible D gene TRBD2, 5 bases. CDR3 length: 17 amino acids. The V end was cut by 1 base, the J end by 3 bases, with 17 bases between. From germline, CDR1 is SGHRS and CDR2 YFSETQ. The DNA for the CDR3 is TGCGCCAGCAGCTTGTTTGCAGGACTGGGAAGCTACAATGAGCAGTTCTTC. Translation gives CASSLFAGLGSYNEQFF.

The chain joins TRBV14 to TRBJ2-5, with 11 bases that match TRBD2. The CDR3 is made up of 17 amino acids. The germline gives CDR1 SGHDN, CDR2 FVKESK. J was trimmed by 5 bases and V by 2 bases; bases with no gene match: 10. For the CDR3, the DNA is TGTGCCAGCAGCCAACCTCGAATAGCGGGAGGGCCTGAGACCCAGTACTTC. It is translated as CASSQPRIAGGPETQYF.

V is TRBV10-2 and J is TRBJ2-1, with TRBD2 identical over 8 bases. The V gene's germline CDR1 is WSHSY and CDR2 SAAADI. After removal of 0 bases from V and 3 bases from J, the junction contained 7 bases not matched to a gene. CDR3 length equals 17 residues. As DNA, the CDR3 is TGCGCCAGCAGTGAGTCCGGGGCAGCGGGGGTCTACAATGAGCAGTTCTTC. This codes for CASSESGAAGVYNEQFF.

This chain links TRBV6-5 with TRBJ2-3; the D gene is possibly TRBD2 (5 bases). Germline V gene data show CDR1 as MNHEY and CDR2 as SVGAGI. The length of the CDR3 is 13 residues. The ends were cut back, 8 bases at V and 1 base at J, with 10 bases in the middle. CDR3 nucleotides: TGTGCCAGCGAGGGTGGCGGCACAGATACGCAGTATTTT. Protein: CASEGGGTDTQYF.

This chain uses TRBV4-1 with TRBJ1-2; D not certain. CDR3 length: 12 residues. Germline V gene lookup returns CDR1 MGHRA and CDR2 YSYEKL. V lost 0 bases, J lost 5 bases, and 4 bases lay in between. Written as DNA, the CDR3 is TGCGCCAGCAGCCAAGACGGGTATGGCTACACCTTC. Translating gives CASSQDGYGYTF.

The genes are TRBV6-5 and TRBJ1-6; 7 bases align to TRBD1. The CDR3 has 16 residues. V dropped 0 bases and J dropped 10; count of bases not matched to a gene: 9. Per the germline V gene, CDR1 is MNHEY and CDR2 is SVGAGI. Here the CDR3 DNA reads TGTGCCAGCAGTTACTCGATATACAGGGGAAGGTCACCCCTCCACTTT. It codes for CASSYSIYRGRSPLHF.

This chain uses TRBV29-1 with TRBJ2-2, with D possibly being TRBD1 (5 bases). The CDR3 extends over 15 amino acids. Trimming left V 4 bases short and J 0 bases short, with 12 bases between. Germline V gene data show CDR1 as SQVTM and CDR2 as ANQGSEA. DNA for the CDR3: TGCAGCGTTGGCTATCAGGGTGCGAACACCGGGGAGCTGTTTTTT. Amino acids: CSVGYQGANTGELFF.

The CDR3 is CAIEGSRYNSPLHF. DNA for the CDR3: TGTGCCATCGAGGGTTCCCGGTATAATTCACCCCTCCACTTT. The V and J genes are TRBV6-1 and TRBJ1-6; D not resolved. The CDR3 is 14 residues long. The germline V gene has CDR1 MNHNS and CDR2 SASEGT. V was trimmed by 10 bases and J by 4 bases, leaving 14 bases between them.

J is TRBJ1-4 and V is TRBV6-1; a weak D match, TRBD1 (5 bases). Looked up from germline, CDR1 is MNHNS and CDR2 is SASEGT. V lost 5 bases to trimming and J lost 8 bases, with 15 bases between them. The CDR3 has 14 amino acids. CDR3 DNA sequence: TGTGCCAGCAGTCGAGGGGAGGGGATAGAAAAACTGTTTTTT. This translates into CASSRGEGIEKLFF.

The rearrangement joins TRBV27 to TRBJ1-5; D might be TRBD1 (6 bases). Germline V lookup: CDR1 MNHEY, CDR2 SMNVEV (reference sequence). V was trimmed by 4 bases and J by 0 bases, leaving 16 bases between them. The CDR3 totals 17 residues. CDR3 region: CASSSLDRLYSNQPQHF. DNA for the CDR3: TGTGCCAGCAGTTCTCTTGACAGGCTCTATAGCAATCAGCCCCAGCATTTT.

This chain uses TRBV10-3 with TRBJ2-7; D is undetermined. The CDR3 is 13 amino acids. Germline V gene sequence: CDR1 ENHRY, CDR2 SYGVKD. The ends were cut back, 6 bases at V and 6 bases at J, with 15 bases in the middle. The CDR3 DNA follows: TGTGCCATCAGGAACAGAAATCCCGGCGAGCAGTACTTC. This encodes CAIRNRNPGEQYF.

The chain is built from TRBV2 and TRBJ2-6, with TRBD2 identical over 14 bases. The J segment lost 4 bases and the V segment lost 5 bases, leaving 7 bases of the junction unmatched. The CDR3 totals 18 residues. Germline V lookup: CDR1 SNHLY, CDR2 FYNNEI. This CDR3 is CASSLTSGGAKGANVLTF. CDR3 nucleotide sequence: TGTGCCAGCAGTCTGACTAGCGGGGGGGCGAAAGGGGCCAACGTCCTGACTTTC.